This T cell receptor beta chain was retrieved from a study of human T cells and chemical hapten exposure. This sample's time point: patch test 3, about 24 weeks after DPC sensitization. Treatment specified: therapeutic diphenylcyclopropenone sensitization with weekly scalp DPC. V was clipped by 3 bases and J by 4 bases; unmatched bases: 7. From germline, CDR1 is SGHVS and CDR2 FQNEAQ. The CDR3 runs to 15 residues. TCRdb reprocessed the RACE reads with MiXCR, giving one entry per CDR3 protein. The table lists roughly 200,000 distinct CDR3 sequences, approximately 26% of them singletons, with 2% to 2.5% in the top ten.

The sequence was obtained from a woman aged 35 to 49 with alopecia areata. Some clones in this sample may be carry-over from other donors' samples. This sequence joins TRBV7-8 and TRBJ2-7, with 9 positions matching TRBD2. The sequences come from whole blood, collected in connection with sensitization to the hapten diphenylcyclopropenone (DPC). CDR3 region: CASSFAGGSGYEQYF. CDR3 DNA: TGTGCCAGCAGCTTCGCGGGGGGGAGTGGGTACGAGCAGTACTTC. The entire variable domain, with the rest obtained from reference TRBV7-8 and TRBJ2-7, is as follows: GAGVSQSPRYKVAKRGQDVALRCDPISGHVSLFWYQQALGQGPEFLTYFQNEAQLDKSGLPSDRFFAERPEGSVSTLKIQRTQQEDSAVYLCASSFAGGSGYEQYFGPGTRLTVT.